The TCR beta chain described here comes from a study of blood T cell repertoires in COVID-19. The wider study: Some COVID-19 samples were acute and others convalescent; all came from the United States, Italy and Spain. PBMCs, B-cell-depleted T cells, or T cells were the source of the cDNA or gDNA that made up the material.

Under the authors' procedure: Quantification of nucleated cells was approximated via reference gene primer amplification. Profiling relied on immunoSEQ multiplex PCR, and the TCRdb table lists in-frame clones only, not all of them. That table gives V, J and clone size, and the DNA gave D and trimming. The data show some 66,000 clones, under 95% seen once. The length of the CDR3 is 17 residues. Trimming stripped 7 bases from V and 1 base from J, with 22 bases between. CDR1 is LNHDA, CDR2 SQIVND, per germline (reference sequence). The chain carries TRBV19 and TRBJ1-1; D possibly corresponds to TRBD1 (6 bases). The source material was peripheral blood. The clonotype originates from a man between 70 and 80 years old with active COVID-19. CDR3 coding DNA: TGTGCCAGTACCACCGGGGCGGGGGGCGCTTGGAACACTGAAGCTTTCTTT. It is translated as CASTTGAGGAWNTEAFF.